This TCR beta chain was recovered during a study of T cell responses to AZD1222 COVID-19 vaccine. Only in-frame clones appear in the TCRdb table, and some are missing; sequencing was by immunoSEQ multiplex PCR. The table records around 130,000 clones, roughly nine tenths of them present only once. Overall study findings and caveats: Researchers report vaccine-associated CD4 TCRs spanning spike, with dominance at 160-218 and 743-854. Two AZD1222 administrations were followed by greater Spike-specific TCR breadth and depth.

Per the germline V gene, CDR1 is DFQATT and CDR2 is SNEGSKA (reference sequence). CDR3 length: 16 residues. V dropped 3 bases and J dropped 6 bases, with 20 bases sitting between them. Turning to this clone: Its matching antigen is unknown.

Whether given at about 4 or about 12 weeks, second doses were pooled. The chain recombines TRBV20-1 with TRBJ2-2; possible D gene TRBD1, 5 bases. The input for sequencing was peripheral blood, taken 28 days after the second AZD1222 dose. The origin of this receptor is an adult who received the AZD1222 COVID-19 vaccine. The CDR3 here is CSASAGSSRVSGELFF. For the CDR3, the DNA is TGCAGTGCTAGTGCCGGCTCGAGCAGGGTCTCCGGGGAGCTGTTTTTT.